Below are 24 T cell receptor delta chains sequenced from a single sample in a study of delta chain sequences of gamma delta T cells. With CATT, TCRdb re-called clones from the PCR reads. Of around 3,500 delta-chain clones listed, around 67% are singletons. What was sequenced was a tumor sample. The receptor set was obtained from a human donor with breast cancer.

With regard to this clone: An end of the junction differs from the germline gene, which may be a read error. The rearrangement joins TRDV2 to TRDJ1; no clear D. The germline V gene has CDR1 GEAIGNYY and CDR2 EKD. The CDR3 is made up of 15 amino acids. CDR3 nucleotides: TGTGCGTGTGACGCTCTTTTGAAGTACACCGATAAACTCATCTTT. Its translation is CACDALLKYTDKLIF.

A word on this clone: The junction shows a germline mismatch at one end, possibly a read error. The genes are TRDV1 and TRDJ1; D unresolved. The CDR3 consists of 19 residues. Germline CDR1 is TSWWSYY and CDR2 is QGS. CDR3 residues: CALGTQSAGTGRDTGKLIF. In nucleotides, the CDR3 is TGTGCTCTTGGAACCCAAAGCGCAGGGACAGGGAGAGACACCGGTAAACTCATCTTT.

About this clone itself: TCRdb has a much larger clone's protein, which differs at residue 14 from the translation of this DNA, likely because of a read error; what is shown is the protein translated from the DNA. The chain recombines TRDV2 with TRDJ1; TRDD3 matches at 7 bases. CDR3 size: 17 residues. CDR1 is GEAIGNYY and CDR2 is EKD in the germline V gene. This chain's CDR3 is CACDTVGDLGYTDILIF. The CDR3 DNA reads TGTGCCTGTGACACGGTGGGGGACCTTGGTTACACCGATATACTCATCTTT.

In its sample, this clone is medium-sized. A read error may produce the germline difference seen at one junction end. The chain links TRDV2 to TRDJ1; 9 bases line up with TRDD3. The CDR3 length is 17 residues. Germline CDR1 and CDR2: GEAIGNYY and EKD. DNA of the CDR3: TGTGCCTGTGACACCGTGGGGATACGGGCGTACACCGATAAACCCATCTTT. Translation: CACDTVGIRAYTDKPIF.

Regarding this clone: The junction departs from the called germline gene at one end, perhaps through a read error. The chain combines TRDV2 with TRDJ1; D uncertain. Looked up from germline, CDR1 is GEAIGNYY and CDR2 is EKD. This CDR3 is built from 15 residues. CDR3 sequence (DNA): TGTTCCTGTGACCCAGTGGGTGCCGAGACCGATAAACTCATCTTT. It encodes CSCDPVGAETDKLIF.

On this clone itself: The protein in TCRdb stems from a much larger clone and differs at residue 15 from this DNA's translation, likely a read error; here the protein is translated from the DNA. The V gene is TRDV2, the J gene TRDJ1, with a possible D match to TRDD3 (6 bases). Germline lookup yields CDR1 GEAIGNYY and CDR2 EKD. There are 16 residues in the CDR3. The CDR3 DNA reads as TGTGCCTGTGACCCACTCGGGGGGACAGACACCGATAAACTCACCTTT. This codes for CACDPLGGTDTDKLTF.

To note about this clone: TCRdb assigns this DNA the protein of a much larger clone, which departs from its translation at residue 4; this likely reflects a read error, and the protein shown comes from translating the DNA. The chain uses TRDV2 and TRDJ1; unclear D gene. The CDR3 runs to 18 residues. Germline values: CDR1 GEAIGNYY, CDR2 EKD. CDR3 protein: CACYTLLDRSEYTDKLIF. CDR3 nucleotides: TGTGCCTGTTACACTTTGCTTGATCGATCGGAGTACACCGATAAACTCATCTTT.

The chain couples TRDV2 to TRDJ1, with D tentatively TRDD3 (6 bases). Trimming cost V 1 base and J 14 bases, with 40 bases left between them. The CDR3 extends over 20 amino acids. The germline CDR1 and CDR2 sequences are GEAIGNYY and EKD. Written as DNA, the CDR3 is TGTGCCTGTGACACAGTGTCAAGGGAGGGGGACCGAACTTACACCGATATCCTTATCTTT. As protein: CACDTVSREGDRTYTDILIF.

In regard to this clone: One junction end disagrees with the germline gene, perhaps due to a read error. The CDR3 protein is CSCDTLGGGYGAWDIRQMFF. Written as DNA, the CDR3 is TGTTCCTGTGACACCCTAGGGGGGGGATACGGAGCCTGGGACATCAGACAGATGTTCTTC. The chain employs TRDV2 and TRDJ3; 10 bases are shared with TRDD3. The length of the CDR3 is 20 residues. Germline V gives CDR1 GEAIGNYY, CDR2 EKD.

The V gene corresponds to TRDV2; no J gene was called; the DNA was not compared with TRDD3, the D call given in the table. The CDR3 has 15 residues. The V gene's germline CDR1 is GEAIGNYY and CDR2 EKD. CDR3 sequence reads: CACDFVTGDKGNLFF. DNA for the CDR3: TGTGCCTGTGACTTCGTTACTGGGGATAAAGGCAATCTCTTCTTC.

The V and J genes are TRDV2 and TRDJ1; D is ambiguous. The germline V and J ends were trimmed by 9 bases and 0 bases, with 28 bases remaining between them. The germline CDR1 and CDR2 sequences are GEAIGNYY and EKD. This CDR3 is built from 18 residues. The CDR3 bases are TGTGCCACCTTGTCAAGTGACGTCGATCGACCTTACACCGATAAACTCATCTTT. Its protein product is CATLSSDVDRPYTDKLIF.

The table lists this clone with a few counts. This DNA translates differently at residue 13 from the TCRdb protein, which is that of a much larger clone; a read error is likely, and the protein shown is the DNA's own translation. The gene calls are TRDV2 and TRDJ1; 7 bases fit TRDD3. The germline V gene has CDR1 GEAIGNYY and CDR2 EKD. J was trimmed by 1 base and V by 1 base; bases with no gene match: 23. This CDR3 spans 21 amino acids. The CDR3 nucleotides are TGTGCCTGTGACACTGTCTCTGGTTTTTTCGGGGGGATGCGCTCCACCGATAAACTCATCTTT. Translating it yields CACDTVSGFFGGMRSTDKLIF.

This clone was detected a few times. The TCRdb record carries a much larger clone's protein, which differs from this DNA's translation at residues 12 and 13; a read error is the likely cause, and the protein listed here is the DNA translation. The genes are TRDV3 and TRDJ1, with 9 bases aligning to TRDD3. Unmatched junction bases numbered 19, after V lost 2 bases and J lost 9 bases. Germline assignment: CDR1 TVYSNPD and CDR2 GDNSRS (reference sequence). The CDR3 sequence is 16 residues long. The CDR3 region is CAFLEGWGMRTYELIF. The DNA of the CDR3 is TGTGCCTTTTTGGAGGGCTGGGGGATGAGGACCTATGAACTCATCTTT.

On this clone: At one boundary the junction diverges from the germline segment, which might be a read error. The chain is built from TRDV2 and TRDJ2; D possibly corresponds to TRDD3 (6 bases). Here the J gene came from matching the DNA to germline, since TCRdb omits it. CDR1 is GEAIGNYY, CDR2 EKD, per germline. The CDR3 runs to 21 residues. The CDR3 nucleotides read TGTGCCTATGACACTGTCTCTGGGTTTGTGGGGGGTACTTACTCCGCTGATATACTCTTCTTT. This codes for CAYDTVSGFVGGTYSADILFF.

To note about this clone: A far larger clone differs by one base, so this is likely a read error. This CDR3 is also generated by other DNA sequences in the sample. The chain combines TRDV2 with TRDJ1; D unresolved. V was clipped by 3 bases and J by 2 bases, with 9 bases between them. Germline V lookup: CDR1 GEAIGNYY, CDR2 EKD. The CDR3 totals 13 residues. The CDR3 protein is CACDEITTDKLIF. In nucleotides, the CDR3 is TGTGCCTGTGACGAGATAACGACCGATAAACTCATCTTT.

Only a few counts were recorded for this clone. The mismatch at residue 4 between this DNA's translation and the TCRdb protein of a much larger clone likely reflects a read error; the protein shown is translated from the DNA. V is TRDV2 and J is TRDJ1, with 9 bases identical to TRDD3. Germline trimming cut 5 bases from V and 0 bases from J; bases unmatched to any gene: 9. Germline V gene sequence: CDR1 GEAIGNYY, CDR2 EKD. CDR3 length equals 16 residues. The CDR3 spells CACGPLGDPYTDKLIF. The CDR3, as DNA: TGTGCCTGTGGTCCACTGGGGGACCCGTACACCGATAAACTCATCTTT.

This clone was observed a handful of times. The TCRdb record carries a much larger clone's protein, which differs from this DNA's translation at residue 4; a read error is the likely cause, and the protein listed here is the DNA translation. Distinct nucleotide sequences in the sample also encode this CDR3. The chain combines TRDV2 with TRDJ1; 7 positions match TRDD3. The junction had 7 bases not matched to a gene; V was cut back by 4 bases and J by 0 bases. Looked up from germline, CDR1 is GEAIGNYY and CDR2 is EKD. There are 15 residues in the CDR3. The CDR3, as DNA: TGTGCCTGTGAACCAGTGGGGGAGGACACCGATAAACTCATCTTT. This gives the protein CACEPVGEDTDKLIF.

Sample share makes this clone medium-sized. TCRdb pairs this DNA with a much larger clone's protein that differs at residue 14, likely a read error; the protein shown was translated from the DNA. The chain is built from TRDV2 and TRDJ1; D is perhaps TRDD3 (6 bases). The CDR3 runs 20 residues. In germline, CDR1 is GEAIGNYY, CDR2 EKD. Trimming shortened V by 0 bases and J by 1 base, and 26 bases separated the two germline ends. This CDR3 is CACDTVSREGDRPCTDKLIF. The CDR3 DNA reads TGTGCCTGTGACACCGTGTCAAGGGAGGGGGACCGACCTTGCACCGATAAACTCATCTTT.

This chain joins TRDV2 and TRDJ3, with D possibly TRDD2 on 5 matching bases. Germline CDR1 reads GEAIGNYY; CDR2 reads EKD. Trimming cost V 1 base and J 20 bases, with 26 bases left between them. CDR3 length equals 16 residues. Here the CDR3 reads CACDTSTYSDTRQLFF. DNA for the CDR3: TGTGCCTGTGACACATCTACCTACTCTGACACCCGTCAGCTGTTTTTC.

There are a few counts of this clone. A single base is all that separates this from a far larger clone, so a read error is likely. The same CDR3 is also encoded by other DNA sequences in this sample. The chain is built from TRDV2 and TRDJ1; TRDD3 is a possible D gene (6 bases). V lost 4 bases and J lost 1, with 12 bases in between. The CDR3 runs to 14 residues. Germline-derived CDR1 and CDR2 are GEAIGNYY and EKD. The CDR3 DNA sequence: TGTGCCTGTGATCGACTGGGTGGCACCGATAAACTCATCTTT. Its protein product is CACDRLGGTDKLIF.

CDR3 loop: CACVSLDRRHTDIIIF. The CDR3 DNA sequence: TGTGCCTGTGTCTCCCTGGACCGGAGGCACACCGATATAATCATCTTT. This chain joins TRDV2 and TRDJ1, with D unresolved. This CDR3 has 16 amino acids. Germline V CDR1 and CDR2: GEAIGNYY, EKD. Trimming stripped 5 bases from V and 12 bases from J, with 30 bases between.

Sample share makes this clone medium-sized. With only one base between it and a far larger clone, this is likely a read error. At the DNA level, this CDR3 is encoded by other sequences in the same sample as well. The V gene is TRDV2, the J gene TRDJ1, with 7 nucleotides matching TRDD3. CDR1 and CDR2 from the germline V gene are GEAIGNYY and EKD. CDR3 length: 15 residues. In DNA, the CDR3 is TGTGCCTGTGACCCAGTGGGGGAGGACACAGATAAACTCATCTTT. It yields the protein CACDPVGEDTDKLIF.

With regard to this clone: One junction end disagrees with the germline gene, perhaps due to a read error. J is TRDJ1 and V is TRDV2, with TRDD3 as a possible D gene (6 bases). This CDR3 is 20 amino acids long. CDR1 is GEAIGNYY and CDR2 is EKD in the germline V gene. CDR3 DNA: TGTGCCTGTGACACCGTTGCAAGGGAGGGGGACCGACCCTACATCGATAAACTCACCTTT. Protein product: CACDTVAREGDRPYIDKLTF.

Note on this clone: TCRdb shows a much larger clone's protein in place of this DNA's translation, and the two differ at residue 6, likely through a read error; the protein shown is translated from the DNA. This chain connects TRDV2 to TRDJ1; 12 nucleotides line up with TRDD3. Per the germline V gene, CDR1 is GEAIGNYY and CDR2 is EKD. The CDR3 covers 19 residues. Germline trimming cut 1 base from V and 4 bases from J; bases unmatched to any gene: 15. CDR3 residues: CACDTMGWGIRDGVDKLIF. DNA of the CDR3: TGTGCCTGTGACACTATGGGCTGGGGGATACGCGACGGGGTCGATAAACTCATCTTT.